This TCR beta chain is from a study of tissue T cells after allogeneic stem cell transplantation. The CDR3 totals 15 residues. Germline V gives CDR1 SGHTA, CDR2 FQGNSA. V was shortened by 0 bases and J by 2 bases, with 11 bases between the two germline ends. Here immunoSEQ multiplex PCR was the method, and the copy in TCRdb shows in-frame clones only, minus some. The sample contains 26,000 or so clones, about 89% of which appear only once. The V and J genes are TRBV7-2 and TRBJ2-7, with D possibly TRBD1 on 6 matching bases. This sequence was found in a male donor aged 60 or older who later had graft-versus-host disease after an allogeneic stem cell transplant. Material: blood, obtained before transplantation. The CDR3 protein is CASSLAQAGAYEQYF. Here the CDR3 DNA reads TGTGCCAGCAGCTTAGCGCAGGCAGGGGCCTACGAGCAGTACTTC.